The 12 T cell receptor beta chains in this list originate from one sample, sequenced in a study of blood T cell repertoires in COVID-19. Sequencing was performed with immunoSEQ multiplex PCR; in TCRdb, only in-frame clones are kept and a portion is missing. Of 130,000 to 150,000 clones listed, approximately 86% are singletons. The sequencing input was peripheral blood. Receptors originate from a woman in her 50s with acute or convalescent COVID-19.

V usage is TRBV4-2 and J usage is TRBJ1-1; a possible D gene is TRBD1 (5 bases). The CDR3 contains 12 residues. Germline CDR1 LGHNA, CDR2 YNFKEQ. Between the trimmed V and J ends, which lost 0 bases and 11 bases, there was a span of 10 bases. For the CDR3, the DNA is TGTGCCAGCAGCCAAGAGGGGGGTCGGGCTTTCTTT. Its translation: CASSQEGGRAFF.

This clone was recorded once. V is TRBV21-1 and J is TRBJ2-1; the table names TRBD2, a call not compared with the DNA. TRBV21-1 is reported as a pseudogene. The CDR3 runs 15 residues. The CDR3, as DNA: TGTGCCAGCAGCACTCTGCTAGCGGAATACAATGAGCAGTTCTTC. Translated, it gives CASSTLLAEYNEQFF.

The chain uses TRBV2 and TRBJ1-5; 9 nucleotides align to TRBD1. V was pared by 0 bases and J by 2 bases, with 14 bases of the junction left unmatched. Germline V gene lookup returns CDR1 SNHLY and CDR2 FYNNEI. The CDR3 consists of 20 residues. The CDR3 DNA is TGTGCCAGCAGTGAAGCCCGCATAACCACAGGGGGCAAAGGCAATCAGCCCCAGCATTTT. This encodes CASSEARITTGGKGNQPQHF.

The CDR3 bases are TGTGCCACCAGTGATACCACAGGGGGGGGCTATGGCTACACCTTC. It encodes CATSDTTGGGYGYTF. The chain joins TRBV24-1 to TRBJ1-2; 8 bases line up with TRBD1. The germline CDR1 and CDR2 sequences are KGHDR and SFDVKD. The CDR3 is 15 residues long. Unmatched junction bases numbered 6, after V lost 3 bases and J lost 4 bases.

The chain carries TRBV19 and TRBJ1-1, with D possibly TRBD1 on 5 matching bases. This CDR3 comprises 14 residues. CDR1 and CDR2 (germline): LNHDA, SQIVND (reference sequence). With 7 bases removed from V and 0 bases from J, the gap between germline ends came to 12 bases. The CDR3 bases are TGTGCCAGTAATCCCAGGGCGGTGAACACTGAAGCTTTCTTT. It yields the protein CASNPRAVNTEAFF.

This chain connects TRBV7-9 to TRBJ2-1; TRBD1 matches at 7 bases. Trimming removed 2 bases from V and 5 bases from J; junction bases left unmatched: 6. This CDR3 is built from 15 residues. The germline V gene has CDR1 SEHNR and CDR2 FQNEAQ (reference sequence). CDR3 region: CASSLMRGRNNEQFF. The CDR3 coding sequence is TGTGCCAGCAGCTTAATGAGGGGGCGAAACAATGAGCAGTTCTTC.

This chain uses TRBV9 with TRBJ2-1; possible D gene TRBD1, 7 bases. The V and J ends lost 4 bases and 7 bases respectively, with 18 bases between them. The CDR3 length is 15 residues. The germline CDR1 and CDR2 sequences are SGDLS and YYNGEE. The CDR3 reads CASSPPEGARNEQFF. The CDR3 DNA is TGTGCCAGCAGCCCCCCGGAGGGGGCTAGGAATGAGCAGTTCTTC.

This chain joins TRBV6-1 and TRBJ2-1, with 7 nucleotides matching TRBD2. The germline gives CDR1 MNHNS, CDR2 SASEGT. V lost 1 base to trimming and J lost 7 bases; unmatched junction nucleotides: 7. The CDR3 consists of 15 residues. CDR3 sequence: CASSEGAGDANEQFF. CDR3 bases: TGTGCCAGCAGTGAAGGGGCGGGAGATGCGAATGAGCAGTTCTTC.

Only one count was recorded for this clone. The chain joins TRBV27 to TRBJ1-5, with TRBD1 matching 7 bases. The J segment lost 7 bases and the V segment lost 8 bases, leaving 8 bases of the junction unmatched. Germline V lookup: CDR1 MNHEY, CDR2 SMNVEV (reference sequence). The CDR3 length is 13 residues. For the CDR3, the DNA is TGTGCCAGCGGGATACAGGGGACGCAGCCCCAGCATTTT. It specifies CASGIQGTQPQHF.

This sequence joins TRBV19 and TRBJ2-7, with TRBD1 as a possible D gene (5 bases). CDR3 length equals 12 residues. Germline V gene sequence: CDR1 LNHDA, CDR2 SQIVND (reference sequence). Trimming stripped 3 bases from V and 6 bases from J, with 9 bases between. The CDR3 DNA is TGTGCCAGTAGTATCTCAGGGCGCGAGCAGTACTTC. Amino acid sequence: CASSISGREQYF.

The CDR3 DNA is TGTGCCAGTAGTATCTCAGGAGGTTTCTCTGGAAACACCATATATTTT. Encoded protein: CASSISGGFSGNTIYF. The chain employs TRBV19 and TRBJ1-3; D uncertain. Trimming cost V 3 bases and J 0 bases, with 12 bases left between them. CDR3 length equals 16 residues. CDR1 and CDR2 from the germline V gene are LNHDA and SQIVND (reference sequence).

This sequence joins TRBV19 and TRBJ1-5; unclear D gene. The CDR3 is 14 amino acids. Germline CDR1 is LNHDA and CDR2 is SQIVND (reference sequence). V lost 3 bases and J 1 base, leaving 7 bases between the germline ends. The CDR3 region is CASSIWASNQPQHF. The CDR3, as DNA: TGTGCCAGTAGTATTTGGGCAAGCAATCAGCCCCAGCATTTT.